The rows below give T cell receptor beta chains drawn from one sample of a study of blood T cells in healthy people across ages. TCRdb used MiXCR to reprocess the 5' RACE reads, holding one entry per CDR3 protein. The repertoire holds approximately 800,000 distinct CDR3 sequences, roughly 26% seen once, with 2.5% to 3.5% in the top ten. The same specimen was also included in a second study, on T cells of mothers and their children.

The sample consisted of blood. These receptors all come from a boy aged 10-17 years in good health. Each CDR3 is given with its conserved first and last residue. D genes are given only for firm matches. The listing skips clone size in some rows; elsewhere it reads once, few, many or a size class.

d_call,j_call,v_call,clone_size,cdr3_nt,cdr3_aa
TRBD1,TRBJ2-6,TRBV19,NA,TGTGCCAGTAGTATAACGACAGGGGCCTCCTCTGGGGCCAACGTCCTGACTTTC,CASSITTGASSGANVLTF
NA,TRBJ2-5,TRBV6-1,NA,TGTGCCAGCAGTGTCATTAAGACAGGGAGGGAGACCCAGTACTTC,CASSVIKTGRETQYF
TRBD2,TRBJ2-7,TRBV20-1,NA,TGCAGTGCTAATCTAGCGGGGGGCCTCTACGAGCAGTACTTC,CSANLAGGLYEQYF
NA,TRBJ2-3,TRBV12-3/TRBV12-4,NA,TGTGCCAGCAGTTTATTAAGGCCATCTGCAGATACGCAGTATTTT,CASSLLRPSADTQYF
NA,TRBJ2-7,TRBV28,NA,TGTGCCAGCAGTCCTCACCGTGAGACAGGTAGCTCCTACGAGCAGTACTTC,CASSPHRETGSSYEQYF
NA,TRBJ1-2,TRBV2,NA,TGTGCCACCGCGGCGAACTATGGCTACACCTTC,CATAANYGYTF
NA,TRBJ2-1,TRBV30,few,TGTGCCTGGAGTGCCAACTATTACAATGAGCAGTTCTTC,CAWSANYYNEQFF
NA,TRBJ2-2,TRBV10-3,few,TGTGCCATCAGTGGGGACCCGAACACCGGGGAGCTGTTTTTT,CAISGDPNTGELFF
NA,TRBJ2-5,TRBV2,NA,TGTGCCAGCTCCGAGATCGGGGGGCGTTTGGAGACCCAGTACTTC,CASSEIGGRLETQYF
NA,TRBJ2-5,TRBV9,NA,TGTGCCAGCAGCGTAGGCGGGACACCAAAAGAGACCCAGTACTTC,CASSVGGTPKETQYF
NA,TRBJ1-4,TRBV7-2,NA,TGTGCCAGCAACCGAGGCAGGGATGAAAAACTGTTTTTT,CASNRGRDEKLFF
NA,TRBJ1-1,TRBV7-3,NA,TGTGCCAGCAGCTTAAACAGGCCCCTATTGGGCACTGAAGCTTTCTTT,CASSLNRPLLGTEAFF
NA,TRBJ2-7,TRBV20-1,NA,TGCAGTGCTAGAGAAGGGGGGCTCGAGCAGTACTTC,CSAREGGLEQYF
NA,TRBJ1-1,TRBV7-9,NA,TGTGCCAGCAGCCCCCCTCCGGGGAACACTGAAGCTTTCTTT,CASSPPPGNTEAFF
TRBD1,TRBJ1-2,TRBV7-9,NA,TGTGCCAGCGGCCAATCACAGGGGAGTGGGTATGGCTACACCTTC,CASGQSQGSGYGYTF
NA,TRBJ1-3,TRBV12-3/TRBV12-4,NA,TGTGCCAGCAGTCCTATTCACGGGGCTGGAAACACCATATATTTT,CASSPIHGAGNTIYF
NA,TRBJ2-1,TRBV24-1,NA,TGTGCCACCAGTGATCCACAGGTGAGCTCCTACAATGAGCAGTTCTTC,CATSDPQVSSYNEQFF
TRBD2,TRBJ2-3,TRBV4-3,NA,TGCGCCAGCAGCCAAGATGGACTAGCGGGGGTGGATACGCAGTATTTT,CASSQDGLAGVDTQYF
NA,TRBJ2-1,TRBV5-1,NA,TGCGCCAGCAGCCCCAACTGGGGGCTCAACAATGAGCAGTTCTTC,CASSPNWGLNNEQFF
NA,TRBJ1-2,TRBV4-1,few,TGCGCCAGCAGCCAAGTCTACAGGTATCGAGAAGGCTACACCTTC,CASSQVYRYREGYTF
NA,TRBJ2-7,TRBV10-3,NA,TGTGCCTCTCAGCCTACGGACGGGGTGACGGGTGAGCAGTACTTC,CASQPTDGVTGEQYF
NA,TRBJ2-7,TRBV10-3,NA,TGTGCCATCAGTGGAGCGTTACTATTTACTATGGCCTACGAGCAGTACTTC,CAISGALLFTMAYEQYF
NA,TRBJ2-5,TRBV21-1,many,TGTGCCAGCAGCCGGCGGGGGGGACGGGAGACCCAGTACTTC,CASSRRGGRETQYF
NA,TRBJ2-3,TRBV3-1,few,TGTGCCAGCAGCCAAGGCAGAACTTATCCAGATACGCAGTATTTT,CASSQGRTYPDTQYF